Below are 10 T cell receptor beta chains sequenced from a single sample in a study of blood T cell repertoires in COVID-19. Clones were read by immunoSEQ multiplex PCR, and TCRdb kept only the in-frame ones, dropping some. The sample lists about 160,000 clones; roughly 84% were seen once. The material sequenced was peripheral blood. The receptors stem from a woman older than 75 with active or convalescent COVID-19.

This rearrangement joins TRBV7-2 to TRBJ2-1, with 15 bases that match TRBD2. The germline V gene encodes CDR1 SGHTA and CDR2 FQGNSA. Unmatched junction bases numbered 2, after V lost 2 bases and J lost 6 bases. The CDR3 runs to 16 residues. CDR3 sequence reads: CASSLRGLAGGNEQFF. The DNA of the CDR3 is TGTGCCAGCAGCTTACGGGGACTAGCGGGGGGCAATGAGCAGTTCTTC.

The chain joins TRBV6-5 to TRBJ2-7; tentatively, D is TRBD2 (6 bases). The V and J ends lost 7 bases and 0 bases respectively, with 13 bases between them. Germline loops: CDR1 MNHEY, CDR2 SVGAGI. The CDR3 runs 14 residues. The CDR3 here is CASNPGGASYEQYF. The DNA of the CDR3 is TGTGCCAGCAATCCAGGCGGGGCCTCCTACGAGCAGTACTTC.

The J gene is TRBJ2-7, the V gene TRBV10-3; weak D call: TRBD2 (6 bases). Trimming cost V 7 bases and J 5 bases, with 12 bases left between them. Germline values: CDR1 ENHRY, CDR2 SYGVKD. The CDR3 contains 12 residues. The CDR3 sequence: CAIKDQRDEQYF. The CDR3 DNA is TGTGCCATCAAGGACCAGCGGGACGAGCAGTACTTC.

CDR3 amino acids: CASSVNRVSTEAFF. CDR3 sequence (DNA): TGTGCCAGCAGCGTGAACAGGGTTTCGACTGAAGCTTTCTTT. V usage is TRBV9 and J usage is TRBJ1-1; possible D gene TRBD1, 6 bases. The CDR3 is 14 amino acids. V dropped 2 bases and J dropped 5 bases, with 13 bases sitting between them. CDR1 and CDR2 (germline): SGDLS, YYNGEE.

This rearrangement joins TRBV5-1 to TRBJ2-1, with 7 positions matching TRBD1. CDR1 is SGHRS, CDR2 YFSETQ, per germline. The CDR3 is 14 amino acids. With V trimmed by 0 bases and J by 9 bases, 6 bases remained unmatched. CDR3 nucleotides: TGCGCCAGCAGCTTGGGAGGGACAGTTAGTGAGCAGTTCTTC. This sequence encodes CASSLGGTVSEQFF.

The chain is built from TRBV5-4 and TRBJ2-1; D uncertain. This CDR3 region has 15 residues. Between the trimmed V and J ends, which lost 4 bases and 4 bases, there was a span of 15 bases. The germline gives CDR1 SGHNT, CDR2 YYREEE (reference sequence). CDR3 DNA sequence: TGTGCCAGCAGCCACGACAACCAAATTTACAATGAGCAGTTCTTC. The encoded protein is CASSHDNQIYNEQFF.

The chain joins TRBV4-2 to TRBJ2-5; 11 nucleotides agree with TRBD2. The CDR3 loop spans 16 amino acids. The ends lost 1 base at V and 5 bases at J; junction bases unmatched: 6. From germline, CDR1 is LGHNA and CDR2 YNFKEQ. The CDR3 DNA reads as TGTGCCAGCAGCCAAGGGGATAGCGGGGGGGCTGAGACCCAGTACTTC. This translates into CASSQGDSGGAETQYF.

The chain employs TRBV7-2 and TRBJ2-2; 7 bases agree with TRBD2. Germline CDR1 is SGHTA and CDR2 is FQGNSA. The CDR3 runs 16 residues. Unmatched junction bases numbered 8, after V lost 1 base and J lost 6 bases. CDR3 loop: CASSLDGTGGSGELFF. Written as DNA, the CDR3 is TGTGCCAGCAGCTTAGACGGGACCGGGGGGTCCGGGGAGCTGTTTTTT.

The chain links TRBV30 to TRBJ1-5; TRBD1 might be the D (6 bases). Trimming cost V 5 bases and J 2 bases, with 16 bases left between them. Germline assignment: CDR1 GTSNPN and CDR2 SVGIG (reference sequence). CDR3 length equals 15 residues. Here the CDR3 reads CAWGAGASGNQPQHF. CDR3 DNA: TGTGCCTGGGGGGCGGGGGCGAGTGGCAATCAGCCCCAGCATTTT.

The rearrangement links TRBV19 to TRBJ1-1, with 8 bases identical to TRBD1. The CDR3 extends over 14 amino acids. The junction had 5 bases not matched to a gene; V was cut back by 7 bases and J by 1 base. CDR1 and CDR2 from the germline V gene are LNHDA and SQIVND (reference sequence). The CDR3 is CASTDRGRNTEAFF. CDR3 bases: TGTGCCAGTACCGACAGGGGTAGGAACACTGAAGCTTTCTTT.